This is a list of T cell receptor beta chains from one sample in a study of brain metastases from non-small cell lung cancer. The data were produced by immunoSEQ multiplex PCR, yet TCRdb's version contains in-frame clones alone and is incomplete. Of some 4,000 clones listed, roughly 90% are singletons. The sample comprised primary lung tumor tissue. The receptors here all came from a donor at least 40 years old with non-small cell lung cancer. Each CDR3 is given with its conserved first and last residue. The order of the fields is clone size, J gene, D gene, V gene, CDR3 protein, CDR3 DNA. A D gene is named only where the DNA matches it firmly. Clone size is shown for a subset of rows, as once, few, many or a class of expanded clone.

>NA|TRBJ2-1|NA|TRBV29-1
CSVGERLGEQFF
TGCAGCGTTGGTGAACGACTCGGTGAGCAGTTCTTC
>NA|TRBJ2-2|NA|TRBV15
CATSREGDPGAGELFF
TGTGCCACCAGCAGAGAGGGGGACCCCGGGGCCGGGGAGCTGTTTTTT
>NA|TRBJ2-1|NA|TRBV6-5
CASRFYRDDEQFF
TGTGCCAGCAGATTTTACCGGGACGATGAGCAGTTCTTC
>NA|TRBJ1-3|TRBD1|TRBV6-1
CASSEYGGTVRRGNTIYF
TGTGCCAGCAGTGAATATGGGGGGACAGTTCGGCGAGGAAACACCATATATTTT
>NA|TRBJ1-3|NA|TRBV6-5
CASSYSRASSGNTIYF
TGTGCCAGCAGTTATTCCCGGGCGAGCTCTGGAAACACCATATATTTT
>NA|TRBJ1-1|NA|TRBV5-6
CASSLRGAASVIAFF
TGTGCCAGCAGCTTGAGAGGGGCGGCTTCTGTAATCGCTTTCTTT
>NA|TRBJ1-5|NA|TRBV6-2/TRBV6-3
CASSGGNQPQHF
TGTGCCAGCAGTGGGGGTAATCAGCCCCAGCATTTT
>NA|TRBJ1-1|NA|TRBV4-3
CASSQDSEVLEAFF
TGCGCCAGCAGCCAAGATTCTGAGGTCCTTGAAGCTTTCTTT
>NA|TRBJ2-3|NA|TRBV3-1/TRBV3-2
CASSRLVTDTQYF
TGTGCCAGCAGCCGACTAGTCACAGATACGCAGTATTTT
>NA|TRBJ2-5|NA|TRBV6-2/TRBV6-3
CANSYSTGKETQYF
TGTGCCAACAGTTACTCCACAGGGAAAGAGACCCAGTACTTC
>NA|TRBJ1-1|NA|TRBV12-3/TRBV12-4
CASRVGSTEAFF
TGTGCCAGCAGAGTCGGGTCCACTGAAGCTTTCTTT
>NA|TRBJ1-2|NA|TRBV29-1
CSVDRGGYGYTF
TGCAGCGTTGATCGAGGGGGCTATGGCTACACCTTC
>once|TRBJ1-1|NA|TRBV29-1
CSVGRNTEAFF
TGCAGCGTTGGCAGGAACACTGAAGCTTTCTTT
>NA|TRBJ2-7|NA|TRBV11-3
CASSLDQAGEQYF
TGTGCCAGCAGCTTAGATCAGGCGGGAGAGCAGTACTTC
>NA|TRBJ1-1|TRBD1|TRBV6-2/TRBV6-3
CASSQGAEAFF
TGTGCCAGCAGCCAGGGGGCAGAAGCTTTCTTT
>NA|TRBJ2-7|NA|TRBV6-8
CASSYSQGTYEQYF
TGTGCCAGCAGTTACTCGCAGGGCACCTACGAGCAGTACTTC
>NA|TRBJ2-3|NA|TRBV4-3
CASSQEDFRQGTDTQYF
TGCGCCAGCAGCCAAGAGGACTTCCGACAGGGCACAGATACGCAGTATTTT
>NA|TRBJ1-2|TRBD1|TRBV5-1
CASSYTGGDGYGYTF
TGCGCCAGCAGCTATACAGGGGGCGACGGTTATGGCTACACCTTC
>NA|TRBJ1-1|NA|TRBV20-1
CSASTGKSPEAFF
TGCAGTGCTAGTACAGGGAAGTCGCCTGAAGCTTTCTTT
>NA|TRBJ1-6|NA|TRBV4-1
CASSQGGGRGSPLHF
TGCGCCAGCAGCCAAGGGGGGGGTAGAGGCTCACCCCTCCACTTT
>NA|TRBJ1-1|NA|TRBV27
CASSLPGTLSEAFF
TGTGCCAGCAGCCTACCCGGGACACTATCTGAAGCTTTCTTT
>NA|TRBJ1-1|NA|TRBV6-5
CASSYSGQPNTEAFF
TGTGCCAGCAGTTACTCAGGACAGCCGAACACTGAAGCTTTCTTT
>NA|TRBJ2-5|NA|TRBV10-2
CASRETQYF
TGCGCCAGCAGGGAGACCCAGTACTTC
>NA|TRBJ2-2|NA|TRBV5-1
CASSLAGQGLGELFF
TGCGCCAGCAGCTTGGCCGGACAAGGCTTAGGGGAGCTGTTTTTT
>NA|TRBJ2-7|NA|TRBV14
CASSHSAAKGRGYEQYF
TGTGCCAGCAGCCACTCTGCCGCTAAAGGAAGGGGTTACGAGCAGTACTTC
>NA|TRBJ1-5|NA|TRBV6-2/TRBV6-3
CASSYEWGSLGQPQHF
TGTGCCAGCAGTTACGAATGGGGATCCCTAGGACAGCCCCAGCATTTT
>once|TRBJ2-1|NA|TRBV6-2/TRBV6-3
CASSYPTLRRDSTFYNEQFF
TGTGCCAGCAGTTACCCAACACTCCGGAGGGACTCCACTTTCTACAATGAGCAGTTCTTC
>few|TRBJ2-7|TRBD1|TRBV5-8
CASGKEQGWEQYF
TGTGCCAGCGGGAAAGAACAGGGGTGGGAGCAGTACTTC
>NA|TRBJ1-1|NA|TRBV25-1
CASSGGVGSWAFF
TGTGCCAGCAGTGGGGGGGTAGGGAGTTGGGCTTTCTTT
>NA|TRBJ1-1|TRBD1|TRBV7-2
CASSGTGGWNTEAFF
TGTGCCAGCAGTGGTACAGGGGGTTGGAACACTGAAGCTTTCTTT
>NA|TRBJ1-3|TRBD1|TRBV12-5
CASTGDTSGNTIYF
TGTGCTAGTACAGGGGACACCTCTGGAAACACCATATATTTT
>NA|TRBJ2-1|NA|TRBV7-9
CASSLPGWLNEQFF
TGTGCCAGCAGCTTACCGGGGTGGCTCAATGAGCAGTTCTTC
>NA|TRBJ2-3|NA|TRBV4-2
CASSPSTSTDTQYF
TGTGCCAGCAGCCCTTCGACTAGCACAGATACGCAGTATTTT
>few|TRBJ1-1|NA|TRBV18
CASSPMDSTVEAFF
TGTGCCAGCTCACCAATGGACAGTACGGTTGAAGCTTTCTTT
>NA|TRBJ2-1|NA|TRBV2
CASSESSIEQFF
TGTGCCAGCAGTGAGTCTTCGATTGAGCAGTTCTTC
>NA|TRBJ2-2|TRBD2|TRBV7-3
CASRSGGGTGELFF
TGTGCCAGCAGATCGGGGGGAGGCACCGGGGAGCTGTTTTTT
>NA|TRBJ1-1|NA|TRBV30
CAWSVRGSFLRTEAFF
TGTGCCTGGAGTGTACGCGGCAGCTTCCTTAGGACTGAAGCTTTCTTT
>NA|TRBJ1-5|NA|TRBV27
CASRGPHTNQPQHF
TGTGCCAGCAGGGGCCCGCATACGAATCAGCCCCAGCATTTT
>NA|TRBJ1-2|NA|TRBV5-4
CASSFIRLQGYTF
TGTGCCAGCAGCTTTATCCGCTTGCAAGGCTACACCTTC
>NA|TRBJ1-1|NA|TRBV9
CASSVGDGTEAFF
TGTGCCAGCAGCGTAGGGGACGGTACTGAAGCTTTCTTT
>NA|TRBJ1-2|NA|TRBV20-1
CSAWRNFGYTF
TGCAGTGCCTGGAGGAATTTCGGCTACACCTTC
>NA|TRBJ2-7|TRBD2|TRBV6-2/TRBV6-3
CASSFTGTSVSYEQYF
TGTGCCAGCAGCTTCACCGGGACTAGCGTCTCCTACGAGCAGTACTTC
>once|TRBJ2-7|NA|TRBV4-1
CASSQDLQGLDEQYF
TGCGCCAGTAGCCAAGATCTGCAGGGGTTGGACGAGCAGTACTTC
>NA|TRBJ2-5|NA|TRBV29-1
CSVEGVDF
TGCAGCGTTGAAGGAGTGGACTTC
>NA|TRBJ1-2|NA|TRBV7-9
CASSQPGVLGLNYGYTF
TGTGCCAGCAGCCAACCCGGTGTCCTGGGTCTTAACTATGGCTACACCTTC
>NA|TRBJ1-1|NA|TRBV4-1
CASSHPGHRNTEAFF
TGCGCCAGCAGCCACCCGGGACATCGGAACACTGAAGCTTTCTTT
>NA|TRBJ2-7|NA|TRBV9
CASSVGTADYEQYF
TGTGCCAGCAGCGTAGGGACAGCTGACTACGAGCAGTACTTC
>NA|TRBJ2-1|TRBD2|TRBV9
CASSASGGHPTDEQFF
TGTGCCAGCAGCGCAAGCGGGGGGCACCCTACGGATGAGCAGTTCTTC
>NA|TRBJ1-1|TRBD1|TRBV6-6
CASSLQGESTEAFF
TGTGCCAGCAGTCTCCAGGGGGAGAGCACTGAAGCTTTCTTT
>few|TRBJ2-1|TRBD2|TRBV14
CASSPSGGAGNEQFF
TGTGCCAGCAGCCCAAGCGGGGGGGCCGGGAATGAGCAGTTCTTC
>NA|TRBJ1-1|NA|TRBV7-9
CASSPWSMNTEAFF
TGTGCCAGCAGCCCCTGGAGCATGAACACTGAAGCTTTCTTT
>NA|TRBJ2-3|NA|TRBV7-9
CASSGTSDTQYF
TGTGCCAGCAGCGGGACGTCCGATACGCAGTATTTT
>NA|TRBJ1-2|TRBD1|TRBV27
CANSSSGTDAGANYGYTF
TGTGCCAACAGTTCTTCCGGGACAGACGCCGGAGCTAACTATGGCTACACCTTC
>NA|TRBJ2-7|TRBD1|TRBV7-2
CASSPDRGRPEQYF
TGTGCCAGCAGCCCAGACAGGGGGCGGCCCGAGCAGTACTTC
>NA|TRBJ2-3|NA|TRBV5-1
CASSLGLFTDTQYF
TGCGCCAGCAGCTTGGGGCTTTTCACAGATACGCAGTATTTT
>NA|TRBJ2-7|NA|TRBV7-9
CASSPPLGQLSYEQYF
TGTGCCAGCAGCCCTCCACTAGGGCAGCTTTCCTACGAGCAGTACTTC
>NA|TRBJ1-1|NA|TRBV6-5
CASSYSRGKGFKAFF
TGTGCCAGCAGTTACTCAAGGGGGAAGGGGTTTAAGGCTTTCTTT
>NA|TRBJ1-4|NA|TRBV21-1
CASSKGGVMTGSHQKLFF
TGTGCCAGCAGCAAAGGAGGGGTTATGACAGGGTCTCATCAAAAACTGTTTTTT
>NA|TRBJ1-5|NA|TRBV19
CASSIYYNQPQHF
TGTGCCAGTAGTATATATTACAATCAGCCCCAGCATTTT
>NA|TRBJ2-7|NA|TRBV19
CVSSIRTTEYEQYF
TGTGTCAGTAGTATACGGACTACCGAGTACGAGCAGTACTTC